The 25 T cell receptor delta chains given below trace back to one sample, sequenced in a study of γδ T cells in repeated Plasmodium falciparum infection. Flow sorting of PBMC yielded separate Vgamma9/Vdelta2+ and Vdelta2-negative gammadelta T cell populations for bulk repertoire analysis. TCRdb redid the clone calls on the multiplex PCR reads with CATT. The table has about 93,000 delta-chain clones, 0.75% to 1% seen once. The specimen was gamma-delta T cells from blood. The receptors originated from a pool of human donors (malaria-infected and uninfected, not separated).

Concerning this clone: TCRdb's entry gives the protein of a much larger clone, which mismatches this DNA's translation at residue 16, likely from a read error; the protein reported here is translated from the DNA. The J gene has no call, while the V gene is TRDV1; the table's TRDD3 call for D was not verified on the DNA. Per the germline V gene, CDR1 is TSWWSYY and CDR2 is QGS. This CDR3 region has 18 residues. CDR3 nucleotides: TGTGCTCTTGGGGACCAAAGACTTTCTGACTGTAACACCGATAAACCCATCTTT. Residues: CALGDQRLSDCNTDKPIF.

Concerning this clone itself: This DNA translates differently at residue 5 from the TCRdb protein, which is that of a much larger clone; a read error is likely, and the protein shown is the DNA's own translation. This sequence joins TRDV2 and TRDJ1, with 13 bases fitting TRDD3. No J segment appears in TCRdb, so it was assigned here by matching the sequence to germline. The CDR3 runs 18 residues. Germline V gene data show CDR1 as GEAIGNYY and CDR2 as EKD. The ends lost 3 bases at V and 1 base at J; junction bases unmatched: 10. Written as DNA, the CDR3 is TGTGCCTGTGACTGCTTACTGGGGGATACGGAAATCACCGATAAACTCATCTTT. As protein: CACDCLLGDTEITDKLIF.

This clone came up many times. This rearrangement joins TRDV1 to TRDJ1, with 10 bases identical to TRDD3. The J gene is not listed in TCRdb, so it was assigned here from a DNA match to germline. The CDR3 is made up of 18 amino acids. Germline trimming cut 5 bases from V and 8 bases from J; bases unmatched to any gene: 20. CDR1 is TSWWSYY, CDR2 QGS, per germline. The DNA for the CDR3 is TGTGCTCTTGGGACGTGGGCCGGGTGTGGGGGATACCCCATAAAACTCATCTTT. Its protein product is CALGTWAGCGGYPIKLIF.

This clone occurred a few times. TCRdb pairs this DNA with a much larger clone's protein that differs at residue 8, likely a read error; the protein shown was translated from the DNA. V usage is TRDV1 and J usage is TRDJ3, with TRDD3 as a possible D gene (5 bases). TCRdb does not report a J gene; here it was assigned by matching the DNA to germline references. Between the trimmed V and J ends, which lost 4 bases and 0 bases, there was a span of 40 bases. This CDR3 has 27 amino acids. Germline lookup yields CDR1 TSWWSYY and CDR2 QGS. CDR3 DNA sequence: TGTGCTCTTGGGGTCCTCACTATCTACCGTGCGTGGCGGATAGACGGAATAACCTCCTGGGACACCCGACAGATGTTTTTC. It encodes CALGVLTIYRAWRIDGITSWDTRQMFF.

This clone showed up many times. It is likely a read error: a sequence one base away is far more abundant. Other DNA sequences in the sample encode the same CDR3. This rearrangement joins TRDV2 to TRDJ2; 11 bases fit TRDD3. As TCRdb names no J gene, one was assigned here on the basis of a DNA match to germline. The V gene end was trimmed by 7 bases and the J gene end by 2 bases; junction bases not matched to a gene: 11. The CDR3 runs 17 residues. The germline V gene encodes CDR1 GEAIGNYY and CDR2 EKD. CDR3 nucleotides: TGTGCCTGCGACGTCGACTGGGGGATAAGGTTGACAGCACAACTCTTCTTT. Protein sequence: CACDVDWGIRLTAQLFF.

For this clone: The protein in TCRdb stems from a much larger clone and differs at residue 3 from this DNA's translation, likely a read error; here the protein is translated from the DNA. The same CDR3 arises from other DNA sequences in this sample as well. The chain combines TRDV2 with TRDJ1, with TRDD3 matching 9 bases. TCRdb supplies no J gene; here it was assigned by aligning the nucleotide sequence to germline. Germline loops: CDR1 GEAIGNYY, CDR2 EKD. The CDR3 is 16 amino acids. The CDR3 loop reads CASDTNLGDTADKLIF. Written as DNA, the CDR3 is TGTGCCTCTGACACCAACCTAGGGGATACGGCCGATAAACTCATCTTT.

This clone has more than one count but fewer than ten. A read error is likely here: a far larger clone is one base away. This sample also contains other DNA sequences that code for the same CDR3. The chain combines TRDV1 with TRDJ1; D possibly corresponds to TRDD3 (5 bases). TCRdb does not report a J gene; here it was assigned by matching the DNA to germline references. The CDR3 length is 19 residues. V was cut by 2 bases and J by 0 bases, with 22 bases left in between. Germline V lookup: CDR1 TSWWSYY, CDR2 QGS. The CDR3 region has the DNA TGTGCTCTTGGGGAAACGTGGGGTCCCTCGGGGAAGTACACCGATAAACTCATCTTT. Protein sequence: CALGETWGPSGKYTDKLIF.

A few counts support this clone. The protein recorded in TCRdb matches a much larger clone and deviates from this DNA's translation at residue 3, suggesting a read error; the protein here is obtained by translating the DNA. The chain links TRDV1 to TRDJ1; D tentatively fits TRDD2 or TRDD3 (5 bases each). TCRdb records no J gene; here it was assigned by comparing the DNA to germline. Germline assignment: CDR1 TSWWSYY and CDR2 QGS. The CDR3 length is 19 residues. The DNA for the CDR3 is TGTGCTTTTGGGGCCCCCCCTCCTCCCGGTCCTTCGTACGCCGATAAACTCATCTTT. Protein sequence: CAFGAPPPPGPSYADKLIF.

As for this clone: The TCRdb protein, from a much larger clone, departs from this DNA's translation at residue 13, likely by read error; the protein shown derives from the DNA. This chain uses TRDV2 with TRDJ1; 9 bases line up with TRDD3. No J gene was available from TCRdb, and it was assigned here by a germline match of the DNA. The CDR3 totals 19 residues. Germline V CDR1 and CDR2: GEAIGNYY, EKD. V was pared by 0 bases and J by 7 bases, with 20 bases of the junction left unmatched. The CDR3 region is CACDTVSELGETPTRKLIF. The CDR3 DNA reads as TGTGCCTGTGACACCGTATCTGAACTGGGGGAGACCCCGACCCGTAAACTCATCTTT.

This clone turned up a few times. A far larger clone is only one base removed, so a read error is likely. The identical CDR3 is also encoded by other nucleotide sequences in the sample. The chain couples TRDV2 to TRDJ2; TRDD3 aligns across 12 bases. Germline lookup yields CDR1 GEAIGNYY and CDR2 EKD. CDR3 length: 16 amino acids. The CDR3 nucleotides are TGTGCCTGTGACACCGTGTCTGGGGGATACGCAGCACAGCTCTTCTTT. Residues: CACDTVSGGYAAQLFF.

Comment on this clone: This likely traces to a read error, being one base from a far larger clone. This sample includes further DNA sequences coding for the same CDR3. V and J are TRDV1 and TRDJ1, with no clear D. TCRdb is silent on the J gene; assignment here came from matching the DNA to germline. V was pared by 2 bases and J by 0 bases, with 19 bases between. CDR1 is TSWWSYY and CDR2 is QGS in the germline V gene. The CDR3 sequence is 18 residues long. The CDR3 bases are TGTGCTCTTGGGGAATCACCTAGCTCACTAGGGGACACCGATAAACTCATCTTT. It is translated as CALGESPSSLGDTDKLIF.

A few counts support this clone. Since a far larger clone is one base different, this is likely a read error. Distinct nucleotide sequences in the sample also encode this CDR3. The rearrangement links TRDV2 to TRDJ1, with D hard to call. Here the J gene was assigned by germline matching of the DNA, as TCRdb has none. Per germline, CDR1 GEAIGNYY and CDR2 EKD. CDR3 length: 14 amino acids. The CDR3 region has the DNA TGCGCCTGTGACACCGCTCCCGAGGGCGATAAACTCATCTTT. Its translation: CACDTAPEGDKLIF.

This clone was found many times. This chain links TRDV1 with TRDJ1; 9 nucleotides align to TRDD3. Trimming at V came to 1 base and at J to 3 bases, leaving 12 bases not matched to a gene. This CDR3 region has 18 residues. Germline V gives CDR1 TSWWSYY, CDR2 QGS. CDR3 bases: TGTGCTCTTGGGGAACGTCCCCTAGGACCTGGGGGATCCGATAAACTCATCTTT. Its translation: CALGERPLGPGGSDKLIF.

Concerning this clone: A far larger clone is off by one base, so a read error is likely. Other DNA sequences from this sample encode an identical CDR3 as well. The V gene call reads TRDV2; no J gene was called; TRDD3 was called by the table and not checked on the DNA. CDR1 GEAIGNYY and CDR2 EKD come from the germline V gene. CDR3 length: 16 amino acids. For the CDR3, the DNA is TGTGCCTGTGACACTCGGGCAGGGGGATGCGACGATAAACTTATCTTT. Protein: CACDTRAGGCDDKLIF.

At least ten counts were recorded for this clone. TCRdb shows a much larger clone's protein in place of this DNA's translation, and the two differ at residue 16, likely through a read error; the protein shown is translated from the DNA. V usage is TRDV2 and J usage is TRDJ1; TRDD3 aligns across 7 bases. The CDR3 consists of 17 residues. Germline CDR1 and CDR2: GEAIGNYY and EKD. In DNA form, the CDR3 reads TGTGCCTGCGACCGGATGGGGGGATCTCCGGGCACCGATAAACTCACCTTT. Translation: CACDRMGGSPGTDKLTF.

This clone came up a few times. TCRdb has a much larger clone's protein, which differs at residue 5 from the translation of this DNA, likely because of a read error; what is shown is the protein translated from the DNA. V gene TRDV2 combines with J gene TRDJ1; no reliable D call. The V gene lost 3 bases and the J gene lost 4 bases, with 14 bases spanning the gap. The V gene's germline CDR1 is GEAIGNYY and CDR2 EKD. The CDR3 is made up of 14 amino acids. CDR3 bases: TGTGCCTGTGACGCCGCTCCCGAGGGCGATAAACTCATCTTT. Its translation is CACDAAPEGDKLIF.

This clone was found many times. J is TRDJ3 and V is TRDV2; 8 bases are shared with TRDD3. As TCRdb names no J gene, one was assigned here on the basis of a DNA match to germline. CDR3 size: 19 residues. V lost 3 bases, J lost 0 bases, and 9 bases stayed unmatched. Germline CDR1 and CDR2: GEAIGNYY and EKD. The CDR3 loop reads CACDLPGGPLSWDTRQMFF. CDR3 bases: TGTGCCTGTGACCTCCCTGGGGGACCTCTCTCCTGGGACACCCGACAGATGTTTTTC.

Only a few counts were recorded for this clone. A far larger clone lies a single base away; this is likely a read error. The same CDR3 arises from other DNA sequences in this sample as well. V gene assignment gives TRDV2, but the J gene was left uncalled; TRDD3, the table's D call, lacks a check against the DNA. Germline assignment: CDR1 GEAIGNYY and CDR2 EKD. The CDR3 loop spans 17 amino acids. The CDR3 DNA follows: TGTGCCTGTGACACCGTGTCGTCCGGGGGCTACACCGATAAACTCATCTTC. Protein: CACDTVSSGGYTDKLIF.

This clone showed up just a few times. TCRdb's protein for this DNA is that of a much larger clone and differs from the translation at residue 9, likely a read error; the protein shown is the DNA translation. The chain has TRDV2 and TRDJ3, with TRDD3 identical over 7 bases. No J segment appears in TCRdb, so it was assigned here by matching the sequence to germline. The V and J ends lost 0 bases and 0 bases, in that order; junction bases with no gene match: 4. Germline V gene data show CDR1 as GEAIGNYY and CDR2 as EKD. The CDR3 consists of 18 residues. The chain's CDR3 is CACDTIGGCSWDTRQMFF. In DNA form, the CDR3 reads TGTGCCTGTGACACCATCGGGGGATGCTCCTGGGACACCCGACAGATGTTTTTC.

Remarks on this clone: The protein TCRdb lists belongs to a much larger clone and differs from this DNA's translation at residue 6, which points to a read error; the protein shown is made from the DNA. The rearrangement uses TRDV1 and TRDJ1; D is uncertain. The CDR3 runs to 12 residues. CDR1 is TSWWSYY and CDR2 is QGS in the germline V gene. V was clipped by 4 bases and J by 0 bases, with 3 bases between them. CDR3 sequence reads: CALGGHTDKLIF. The CDR3 DNA reads as TGTGCTCTTGGGGGACACACCGATAAACTCATCTTT.

Relative to its sample, this clone is medium-sized. Distinct nucleotide sequences in the sample also encode this CDR3. The V and J genes are TRDV2 and TRDJ1; 10 positions match TRDD3. The CDR3 loop spans 18 amino acids. Germline CDR1 GEAIGNYY, CDR2 EKD. V was pared by 0 bases and J by 2 bases, with 11 bases of the junction left unmatched. The DNA for the CDR3 is TGTGCCTGTGACACCGTAGGGAAGGGGGATACGTCGACCGATAAACTCATCTTT. It translates to CACDTVGKGDTSTDKLIF.

In this sample, this clone turned up many times. TCRdb lists the protein of a much larger clone for this DNA, which differs at residue 4, so this is likely a read error; the protein given here is translated from the DNA itself. The rearrangement links TRDV2 to TRDJ1; 8 positions match TRDD3. The CDR3 contains 15 residues. Per the germline V gene, CDR1 is GEAIGNYY and CDR2 is EKD. CDR3 nucleotides: TGTGCCTGTGGCACCGGGATGGGGGATACCGATAAACTCATCTTT. This gives the protein CACGTGMGDTDKLIF.

This clone was counted only a few times. A read error likely explains why the TCRdb protein, taken from a much larger clone, differs from this DNA's translation at residue 14; the protein shown is translated from the DNA. The chain joins TRDV3 to TRDJ3, with TRDD3 as a possible D gene (6 bases). The V gene's germline CDR1 is TVYSNPD and CDR2 GDNSRS (reference sequence). The CDR3 totals 26 residues. V shed 1 base and J shed 0 bases, with 40 bases lying between them. Written as DNA, the CDR3 is TGTGCCTTTAATGATCTAACCCTCTTCGAGACTACTGATGCGGGGGACAGCTCCTGGGACACCCGACAGATGTTTTTC. This gives the protein CAFNDLTLFETTDAGDSSWDTRQMFF.

This clone is medium-sized in the sample. Other DNA sequences from this sample encode an identical CDR3 as well. The chain employs TRDV1 and TRDJ1; TRDD3 matches at 11 bases. With V trimmed by 3 bases and J by 0 bases, 12 bases remained unmatched. From germline, CDR1 is TSWWSYY and CDR2 QGS. The CDR3 is made up of 19 amino acids. In DNA form, the CDR3 reads TGTGCTCTTGGGGACCTGTCATCCTCTGGGGGATACTACACCGATAAACTCATCTTT. It specifies CALGDLSSSGGYYTDKLIF.

About this clone itself: This likely reflects a read error, since a far larger clone is one base away. Within the sample, other DNA sequences also encode this same CDR3. This chain links TRDV1 with TRDJ1; tentative D call: TRDD3 (8 bases). The J gene, left out of TCRdb, was set here by checking the DNA against germline. Germline V gene lookup returns CDR1 TSWWSYY and CDR2 QGS. This CDR3 is 24 amino acids long. The V gene lost 6 bases and the J gene lost 1 base, with 42 bases spanning the gap. CDR3 DNA: TGTGCTCTTGGCCGATCAAAGATTCCTGCCTTCCTCCGGGGGATAGGAGGGGGCACCGATAAACTCATCTTT. It translates to CALGRSKIPAFLRGIGGGTDKLIF.